Below, 8 T cell receptor beta chains from the same sample are listed, as sequenced in a study of OX40 agonist ivuxolimab in advanced cancers. The repertoire was sequenced with immunoSEQ multiplex PCR; TCRdb's copy has only in-frame clones and lacks some. The sample records approximately 79,000 clones, over 80% being singletons. Sample: CD4+ or CD8+ T cells sorted from blood, taken in a trial of the OX40 agonist ivuxolimab. These receptor sequences come from an adult with an advanced solid tumor such as melanoma, head and neck, liver or kidney cancer.

This sequence joins TRBV2 and TRBJ2-7; D perhaps matches TRBD1 (5 bases). Germline lookup yields CDR1 SNHLY and CDR2 FYNNEI. The ends were cut back, 4 bases at V and 3 bases at J, with 10 bases in the middle. The CDR3 is 13 amino acids. CDR3 nucleotides: TGTGCCAGCAGTGTAGCAGGGAACTACGAGCAGTACTTC. Amino acid sequence: CASSVAGNYEQYF.

The chain couples TRBV27 to TRBJ2-1; D might be TRBD1 or TRBD2, each matching 5 bases. Germline loops: CDR1 MNHEY, CDR2 SMNVEV (reference sequence). Between the trimmed V and J ends, which lost 2 bases and 1 base, there was a span of 6 bases. This CDR3 comprises 14 residues. Here the CDR3 reads CASSLGGSYNEQFF. CDR3 bases: TGTGCCAGCAGTTTAGGGGGATCCTACAATGAGCAGTTCTTC.

This chain connects TRBV19 to TRBJ1-2, with TRBD1 matching over 7 bases. The CDR3 contains 12 residues. Germline V gene data show CDR1 as LNHDA and CDR2 as SQIVND (reference sequence). After removal of 3 bases from V and 7 bases from J, the junction contained 2 bases not matched to a gene. Written as DNA, the CDR3 is TGTGCCAGTAGTATGGACAGGTCTGGCTACACCTTC. Protein sequence: CASSMDRSGYTF. Drawing the rest from reference TRBV19 and TRBJ1-2, the complete variable domain is DGGITQSPKYLFRKEGQNVTLSCEQNLNHDAMYWYRQDPGQGLRLIYYSQIVNDFQKGDIAEGYSVSREKKESFPLTVTSAQKNPTAFYLCASSMDRSGYTFGSGTRLTVV.

The chain carries TRBV19 and TRBJ2-2; D assignment may be TRBD1 or TRBD2 (5 bases each). Trimming cost V 9 bases and J 2 bases, with 16 bases left between them. Per germline, CDR1 LNHDA and CDR2 SQIVND (reference sequence). There are 15 residues in the CDR3. This CDR3 is CASKRRDLNTGELFF. The CDR3 bases are TGTGCCAGCAAGCGCCGGGACCTAAACACCGGGGAGCTGTTTTTT.

This chain uses TRBV6-5 with TRBJ1-2; D possibly corresponds to TRBD1 (5 bases). Germline CDR1 MNHEY, CDR2 SVGAGI. Trimming removed 6 bases at V and 6 bases at J, with 11 bases between. CDR3 length: 12 residues. DNA for the CDR3: TGTGCCAGCAGCCCTCAAGGGGATGGCTACACCTTC. Its translation: CASSPQGDGYTF.

The gene calls are TRBV9 and TRBJ2-1, with D perhaps matching TRBD1 (6 bases). In germline, CDR1 is SGDLS, CDR2 YYNGEE. The CDR3 is 14 amino acids. The V and J ends lost 2 bases and 8 bases respectively, with 14 bases between them. In DNA, the CDR3 is TGTGCCAGCAGCGTCGAGGGGACATGGGATGAGCAGTTCTTC. This encodes CASSVEGTWDEQFF.

J is TRBJ2-2 and V is TRBV6-5, with 7 bases that match TRBD1. The CDR3 is 15 residues long. Germline CDR1 and CDR2: MNHEY and SVGAGI. V gave up 6 bases and J gave up 4 bases; unmatched junction bases: 8. CDR3 in DNA: TGTGCCAGCAGACGCAACAGGGGCGGCACCGGGGAGCTGTTTTTT. This translates into CASRRNRGGTGELFF.

The J gene is TRBJ2-2, the V gene TRBV27; 11 nucleotides match TRBD2. The CDR3 contains 18 residues. The V and J ends lost 3 bases and 5 bases, in that order; junction bases with no gene match: 11. Germline V gene sequence: CDR1 MNHEY, CDR2 SMNVEV (reference sequence). The CDR3 DNA reads as TGTGCCAGCAGTTTCTCGACTAGCGGGACGTTACGGACCGGGGAGCTGTTTTTT. Translating it yields CASSFSTSGTLRTGELFF.